This T cell receptor (beta chain) emerged from a study of blood T cells in healthy people across ages. Study details: The capture of about one barcoded beta molecule per two T cells was achieved by template switching. Study-level points and caveats: A greater number of naive CD4+ cells and higher diversity distinguished long-lived donors from aged donors. A roughly linear fall in TCR beta diversity per million T cells was seen with increasing age.

Through a sample-barcoded 5' primer and a J-beta primer mix, a second PCR was run for about 6 to 11 cycles. Tagging of each cDNA molecule was performed by a template-switch adaptor with 12 random nucleotides. TCRdb itself ran the 5' RACE reads through MiXCR, one entry per CDR3 protein. Among about 1.6 million distinct CDR3 sequences listed, roughly 30% were seen once. Regarding this clonotype: The antigen is not known.

The sequenced sample consisted of blood. The TCR originated in a woman under 40 in good health.

CDR3 sequence: CSAAGTNGGTDTQYF. The CDR3 DNA follows: TGCAGTGCCGCCGGGACTAACGGGGGCACAGATACGCAGTATTTT. The chain couples TRBV20-1 to TRBJ2-3; 7 nucleotides match TRBD2. V shed 6 bases, J shed 1 base, and the junction held 10 bases outside the gene matches. The CDR3 extends over 15 amino acids. The germline CDR1 and CDR2 sequences are DFQATT and SNEGSKA (reference sequence).